This entry describes one T cell receptor beta chain. How the authors handled the data: Researchers report that nucleated cell counts were estimated from reference gene primer amplification. This table comes from immunoSEQ multiplex PCR, and its TCRdb copy is limited to in-frame clones, with some not included. V, J and clone size are taken as reported in that table, and D and trimming were inferred from the DNA itself. The table shows approximately 170,000 clones, with about four fifths occurring only once. This entry is derived from a study of blood T cell repertoires in COVID-19. This receptor was taken from a man between 65 and 85 years old who had recovered from COVID-19. The sample was peripheral blood.

The CDR3 sequence: CASSVGEVRYGYTF. In DNA form, the CDR3 reads TGTGCCAGCAGTGTGGGGGAGGTGCGGTATGGCTACACCTTC. The chain is built from TRBV6-6 and TRBJ1-2; D may be TRBD1 (5 bases). V dropped 5 bases and J dropped 5 bases, with 15 bases sitting between them. This CDR3 comprises 14 residues. CDR1 and CDR2 (germline): MNHNY, SVGAGI (reference sequence).